This T cell receptor beta chain comes out of a study of blood T cells in healthy people across ages. Deletions cut 4 bases from V and 15 bases from J, with 13 bases between. The V gene's germline CDR1 is SQVTM and CDR2 ANQGSEA. The CDR3 consists of 10 residues. Then a second PCR, running roughly 7 to 11 cycles, was carried out with a sample-barcoded 5' primer and a J-beta primer mix. TCRdb itself ran the 5' RACE reads through MiXCR, one entry per CDR3 protein. The data contain roughly 720,000 distinct CDR3 sequences, about 48% of them singletons. The sequence came from a man of 80 years or more in good health. The V gene is TRBV29-1, the J gene TRBJ2-4; no definite D call. Sequences were obtained from blood. CDR3 loop: CSVGGKRGYF. CDR3 DNA: TGCAGCGTTGGAGGAAAGAGAGGGTACTTC. Complete variable domain (other parts from reference TRBV29-1 and TRBJ2-4): SAVISQKPSRDICQRGTSLTIQCQVDSQVTMMFWYRQQPGQSLTLIATANQGSEATYESGFVIDKFPISRPNLTFSTLTVSNMSPEDSSIYLCSVGGKRGYFGAGTRLSVL.